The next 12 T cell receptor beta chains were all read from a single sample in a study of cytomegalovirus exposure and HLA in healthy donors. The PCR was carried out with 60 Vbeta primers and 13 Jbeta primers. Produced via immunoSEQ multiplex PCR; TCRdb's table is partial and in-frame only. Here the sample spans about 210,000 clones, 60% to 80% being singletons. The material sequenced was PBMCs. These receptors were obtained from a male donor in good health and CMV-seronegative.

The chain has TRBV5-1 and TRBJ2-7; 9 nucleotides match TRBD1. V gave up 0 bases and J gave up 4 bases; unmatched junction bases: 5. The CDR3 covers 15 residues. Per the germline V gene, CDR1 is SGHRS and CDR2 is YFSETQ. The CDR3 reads CASSLGGTGYYEQYF. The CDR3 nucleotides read TGCGCCAGCAGCTTGGGGGGGACAGGGTATTACGAGCAGTACTTC.

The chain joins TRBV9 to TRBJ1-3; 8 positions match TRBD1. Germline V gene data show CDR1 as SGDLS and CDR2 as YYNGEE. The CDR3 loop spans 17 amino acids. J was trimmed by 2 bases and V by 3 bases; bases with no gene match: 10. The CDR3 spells CASSDSRTGLTGNTIYF. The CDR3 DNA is TGTGCCAGCAGCGACTCTAGGACAGGGCTAACTGGAAACACCATATATTTT.

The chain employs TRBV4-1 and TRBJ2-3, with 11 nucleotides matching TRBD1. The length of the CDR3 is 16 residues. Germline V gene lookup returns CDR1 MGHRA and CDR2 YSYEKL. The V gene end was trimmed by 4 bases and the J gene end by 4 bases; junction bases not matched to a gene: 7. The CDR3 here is CASSLRTGGDSDTQYF. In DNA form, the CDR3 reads TGCGCCAGCAGCCTCCGGACAGGGGGCGACTCAGATACGCAGTATTTT.

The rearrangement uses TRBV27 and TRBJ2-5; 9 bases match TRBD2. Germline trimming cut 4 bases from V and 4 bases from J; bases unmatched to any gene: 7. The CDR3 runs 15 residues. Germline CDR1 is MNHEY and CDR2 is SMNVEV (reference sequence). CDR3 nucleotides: TGTGCCAGCAGTTCCCCCCGGACTAGCGTAGAGACCCAGTACTTC. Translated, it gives CASSSPRTSVETQYF.

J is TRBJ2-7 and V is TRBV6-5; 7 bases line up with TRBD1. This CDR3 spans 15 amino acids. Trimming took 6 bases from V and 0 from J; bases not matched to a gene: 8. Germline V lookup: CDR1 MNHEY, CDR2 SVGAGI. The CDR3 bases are TGTGCCAGCAGGAAGGGACAGCTAATCTCCTACGAGCAGTACTTC. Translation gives CASRKGQLISYEQYF.

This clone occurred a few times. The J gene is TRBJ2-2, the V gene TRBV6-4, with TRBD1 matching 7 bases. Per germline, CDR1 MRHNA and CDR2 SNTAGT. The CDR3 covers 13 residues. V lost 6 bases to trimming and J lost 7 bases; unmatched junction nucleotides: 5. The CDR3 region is CASSTGEGGELFF. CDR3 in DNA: TGTGCCAGCAGCACAGGGGAAGGCGGGGAGCTGTTTTTT.

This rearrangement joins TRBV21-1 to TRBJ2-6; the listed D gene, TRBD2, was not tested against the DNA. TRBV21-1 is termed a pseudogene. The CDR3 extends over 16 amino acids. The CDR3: CASSKFLVSGANVLTF. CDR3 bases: TGTGCCAGCAGCAAATTCCTCGTCTCTGGGGCCAACGTCCTGACTTTC.

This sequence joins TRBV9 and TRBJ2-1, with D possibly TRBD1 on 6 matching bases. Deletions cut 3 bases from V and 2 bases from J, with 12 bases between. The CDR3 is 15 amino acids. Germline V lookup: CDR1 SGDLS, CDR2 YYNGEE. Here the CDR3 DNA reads TGTGCCAGCAGCGAGGCAGGGGCGACCTACAATGAGCAGTTCTTC. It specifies CASSEAGATYNEQFF.

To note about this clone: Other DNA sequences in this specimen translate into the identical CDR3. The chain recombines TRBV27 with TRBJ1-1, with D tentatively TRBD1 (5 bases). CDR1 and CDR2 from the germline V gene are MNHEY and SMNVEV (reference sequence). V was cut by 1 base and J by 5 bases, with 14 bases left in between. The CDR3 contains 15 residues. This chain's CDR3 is CASSLYWQGGTEAFF. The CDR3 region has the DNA TGTGCCAGCAGTTTATATTGGCAGGGAGGAACTGAAGCTTTCTTT.

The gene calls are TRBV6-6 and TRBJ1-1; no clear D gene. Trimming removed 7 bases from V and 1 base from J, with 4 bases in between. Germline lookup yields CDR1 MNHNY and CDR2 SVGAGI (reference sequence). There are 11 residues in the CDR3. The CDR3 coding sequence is TGTGCCAGCACGGGGAACACTGAAGCTTTCTTT. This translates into CASTGNTEAFF.

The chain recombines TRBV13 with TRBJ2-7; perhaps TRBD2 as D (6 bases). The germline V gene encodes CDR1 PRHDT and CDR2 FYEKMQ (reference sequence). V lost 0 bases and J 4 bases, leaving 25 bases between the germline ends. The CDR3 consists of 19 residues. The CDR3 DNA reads TGTGCCAGCAGCTTAGGGAGCGGGCCTAGCCCCCGAATACCTTACGAGCAGTACTTC. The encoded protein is CASSLGSGPSPRIPYEQYF.

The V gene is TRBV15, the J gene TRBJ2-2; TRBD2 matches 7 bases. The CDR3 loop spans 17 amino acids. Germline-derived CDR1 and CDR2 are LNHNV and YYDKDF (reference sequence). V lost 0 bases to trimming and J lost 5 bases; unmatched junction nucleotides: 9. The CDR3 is CATSRDRRGGETGELFF. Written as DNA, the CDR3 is TGTGCCACCAGCAGAGATAGGAGGGGAGGGGAGACCGGGGAGCTGTTTTTT.